What follows are 5 T cell receptor beta chains derived from one specimen sequenced in a study of shared clonotypes between healthy human individuals. Generated by immunoSEQ multiplex PCR, the TCRdb table keeps only in-frame clones and is missing some. The data contain some 2.1 million clones, 85% to 95% of them singletons. Sequenced input: naive CD4+ T cells sorted from blood. Subset: CD45RA+ positively selected. The receptors were sampled from a man aged 18 to 29 in good health.

The chain links TRBV11-2 to TRBJ2-7; D assignment may be TRBD1 or TRBD2 (5 bases each). Trimming left V 4 bases short and J 5 bases short, with 18 bases between. Germline CDR1 is SGHAT and CDR2 is FQNNGV. The CDR3 length is 15 residues. This CDR3 reads CASSSLRGMSDEQYF. CDR3 coding DNA: TGTGCCAGCAGCTCATTGAGGGGCATGAGTGACGAGCAGTACTTC.

The genes are TRBV30 and TRBJ1-2, with D uncertain. Trimming stripped 0 bases from V and 2 bases from J, with 7 bases between. Germline V gene lookup returns CDR1 GTSNPN and CDR2 SVGIG (reference sequence). The CDR3 contains 13 residues. The CDR3 coding sequence is TGTGCCTGGAGTGTACGGATAAACTATGGCTACACCTTC. Translation: CAWSVRINYGYTF.

The genes are TRBV5-5 and TRBJ1-5; D may be TRBD1 (5 bases). The length of the CDR3 is 16 residues. V was pared by 0 bases and J by 0 bases, with 10 bases between. The germline V gene encodes CDR1 SGHKS and CDR2 YYEKEE (reference sequence). The CDR3 DNA reads TGTGCCAGCAGCTTGGGGCTGGGGGATAGCAATCAGCCCCAGCATTTT. It specifies CASSLGLGDSNQPQHF.

The genes are TRBV30 and TRBJ2-1; D is ambiguous. Germline V lookup: CDR1 GTSNPN, CDR2 SVGIG (reference sequence). The CDR3 length is 12 residues. V lost 8 bases and J 3 bases, leaving 11 bases between the germline ends. CDR3 bases: TGTGCCCAAGGAGAAGTCTACAATGAGCAGTTCTTC. Protein: CAQGEVYNEQFF.

The gene calls are TRBV18 and TRBJ1-1; no clear D gene. The germline V gene encodes CDR1 KGHSH and CDR2 LQKENI. The V gene lost 2 bases and the J gene lost 1 base, with 5 bases spanning the gap. The CDR3 has 13 amino acids. CDR3 in DNA: TGTGCCAGCTCACCATCGCCGAACACTGAAGCTTTCTTT. It is translated as CASSPSPNTEAFF.